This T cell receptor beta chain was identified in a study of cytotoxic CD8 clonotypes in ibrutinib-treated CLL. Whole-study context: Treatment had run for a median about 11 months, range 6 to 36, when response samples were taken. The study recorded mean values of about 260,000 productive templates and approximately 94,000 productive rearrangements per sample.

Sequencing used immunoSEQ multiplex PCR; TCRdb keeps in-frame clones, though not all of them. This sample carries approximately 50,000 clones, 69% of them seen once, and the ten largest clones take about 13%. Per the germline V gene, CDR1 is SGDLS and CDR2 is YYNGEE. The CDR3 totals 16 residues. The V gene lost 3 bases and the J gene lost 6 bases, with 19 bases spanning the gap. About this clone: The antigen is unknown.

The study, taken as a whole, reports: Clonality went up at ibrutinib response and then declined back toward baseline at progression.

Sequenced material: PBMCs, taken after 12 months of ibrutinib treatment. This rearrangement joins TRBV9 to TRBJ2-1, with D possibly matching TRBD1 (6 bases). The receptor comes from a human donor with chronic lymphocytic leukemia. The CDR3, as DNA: TGTGCCAGCAGCGGGACACAGGGACCCACCATCAATGAGCAGTTCTTC. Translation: CASSGTQGPTINEQFF.